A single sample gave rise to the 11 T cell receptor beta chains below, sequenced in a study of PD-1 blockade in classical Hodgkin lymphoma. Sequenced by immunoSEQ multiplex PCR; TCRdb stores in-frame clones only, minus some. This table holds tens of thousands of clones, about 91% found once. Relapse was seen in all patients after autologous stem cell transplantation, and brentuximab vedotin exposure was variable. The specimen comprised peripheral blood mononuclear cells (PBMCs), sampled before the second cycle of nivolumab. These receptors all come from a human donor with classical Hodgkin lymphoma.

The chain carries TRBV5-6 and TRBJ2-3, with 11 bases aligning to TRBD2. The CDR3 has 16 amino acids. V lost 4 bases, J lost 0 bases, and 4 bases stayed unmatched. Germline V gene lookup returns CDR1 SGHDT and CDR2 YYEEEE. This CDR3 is CASSLRLAGSTDTQYF. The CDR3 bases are TGTGCCAGCAGCCTCCGACTAGCGGGAAGCACAGATACGCAGTATTTT.

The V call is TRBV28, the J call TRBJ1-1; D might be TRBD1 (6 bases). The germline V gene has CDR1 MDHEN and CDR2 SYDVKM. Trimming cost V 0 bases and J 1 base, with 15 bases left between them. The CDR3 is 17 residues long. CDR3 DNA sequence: TGTGCCAGCAGTTTATGGGCATGGGGGGCGCAGAACACTGAAGCTTTCTTT. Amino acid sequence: CASSLWAWGAQNTEAFF.

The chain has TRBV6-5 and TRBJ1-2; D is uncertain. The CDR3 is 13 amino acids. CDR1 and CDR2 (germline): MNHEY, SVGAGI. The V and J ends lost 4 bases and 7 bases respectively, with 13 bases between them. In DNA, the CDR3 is TGTGCCAGCAGTTTTGGAGGATTCGGTGGCTACACCTTC. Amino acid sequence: CASSFGGFGGYTF.

DNA of the CDR3: TGCAGCGTTGCCGGGACAGGGAATGGCTACACCTTC. This translates into CSVAGTGNGYTF. The chain combines TRBV29-1 with TRBJ1-2; 9 bases align to TRBD1. The germline CDR1 and CDR2 sequences are SQVTM and ANQGSEA. Trimming cost V 4 bases and J 6 bases; bases outside gene matches: 3. The CDR3 consists of 12 residues.

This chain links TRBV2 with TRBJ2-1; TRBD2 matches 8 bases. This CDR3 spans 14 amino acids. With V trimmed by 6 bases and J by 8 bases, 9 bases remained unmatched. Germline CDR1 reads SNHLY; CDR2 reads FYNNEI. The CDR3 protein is CASSPGLVFDEQFF. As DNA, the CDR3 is TGTGCCAGCAGCCCGGGACTAGTTTTCGATGAGCAGTTCTTC.

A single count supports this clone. The CDR3 DNA reads as TGTGCCAGCAGTTTAACCTGGAGACCTAATCAGCCCCAGCATTTT. Its translation: CASSLTWRPNQPQHF. This chain uses TRBV28 with TRBJ1-5; D unresolved. Trimming took 2 bases from V and 4 from J, leaving 12 bases between them. Per the germline V gene, CDR1 is MDHEN and CDR2 is SYDVKM. The CDR3 totals 15 residues.

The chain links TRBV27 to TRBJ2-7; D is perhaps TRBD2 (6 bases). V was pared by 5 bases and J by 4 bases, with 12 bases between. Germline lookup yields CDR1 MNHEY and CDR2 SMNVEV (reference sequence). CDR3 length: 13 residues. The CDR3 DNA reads TGTGCCAGCAGTAATCTAAGCGGGTACGAGCAGTACTTC. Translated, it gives CASSNLSGYEQYF.

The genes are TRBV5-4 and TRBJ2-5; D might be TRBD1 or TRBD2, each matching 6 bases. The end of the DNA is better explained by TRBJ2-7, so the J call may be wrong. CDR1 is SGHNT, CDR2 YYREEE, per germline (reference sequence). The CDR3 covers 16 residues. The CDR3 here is CASSLEGRTAFYEQYF. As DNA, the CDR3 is TGTGCCAGCAGCTTGGAAGGGAGGACAGCGTTCTACGAGCAGTACTTC.

This chain's CDR3 is CASSHDWGGGETQYF. In DNA form, the CDR3 reads TGTGCCAGCAGCCACGACTGGGGGGGAGGAGAGACCCAGTACTTC. This rearrangement joins TRBV4-2 to TRBJ2-5, with TRBD2 matching over 7 bases. Germline lookup yields CDR1 LGHNA and CDR2 YNFKEQ. V lost 3 bases and J lost 4; bases outside the gene matches: 8. This CDR3 has 15 residues.

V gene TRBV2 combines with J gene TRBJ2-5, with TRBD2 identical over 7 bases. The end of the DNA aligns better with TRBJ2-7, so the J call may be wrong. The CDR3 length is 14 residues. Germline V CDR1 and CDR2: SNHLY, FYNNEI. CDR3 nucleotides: TGTGCCAGCAGTGGGACGGGGGGTGCCTACGAGCAGTACTTC. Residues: CASSGTGGAYEQYF.

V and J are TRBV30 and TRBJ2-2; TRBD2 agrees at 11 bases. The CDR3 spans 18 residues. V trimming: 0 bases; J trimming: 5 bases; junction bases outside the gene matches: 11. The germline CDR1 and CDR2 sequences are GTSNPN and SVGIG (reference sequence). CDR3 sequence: CAWSVLPTSGRRTGELFF. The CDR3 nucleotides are TGTGCCTGGAGTGTACTCCCCACTAGCGGGAGACGGACCGGGGAGCTGTTTTTT.